Presented here are 8 T cell receptor beta chains from one specimen sequenced in a study of metastatic and nonmetastatic thyroid tumors (dated by TCRdb to between 2020 and 2021). The library relied on PCR. The data were produced on an Illumina HiSeq 4000. Through fastp at Q25 and MiXCR, TCRdb rebuilt clones from the public reads, retaining in-frame beta chains. The sample table records over 50,000 clones; 25% to 30% of these occur just once. The top ten hold 15% to 20% of the sample. No patient had received any treatment before thyroid surgery. The sample taken for sequencing was blood. Receptors were obtained from a female donor with papillary thyroid cancer or a benign thyroid nodule (not recorded which). Some clones in this sample may be carry-over from other donors' samples.

The sample holds many counts of this clone. The V and J genes are TRBV18 and TRBJ2-2, with no clear D. The CDR3 is 16 amino acids. V lost 0 bases and J lost 2, with 10 bases in between. Germline V CDR1 and CDR2: KGHSH, LQKENI. The CDR3 DNA is TGTGCCAGCTCACCACCATCGCAGCCTAACACCGGGGAGCTGTTTTTT. Translation: CASSPPSQPNTGELFF.

V and J are TRBV3-1 and TRBJ2-5; 9 nucleotides align to TRBD1. Unmatched junction bases numbered 5, after V lost 4 bases and J lost 5 bases. The germline V gene encodes CDR1 LGHDT and CDR2 YNNKEL (reference sequence). The CDR3 extends over 14 amino acids. The CDR3 protein is CASSLRTGDETQYF. The CDR3 region has the DNA TGTGCCAGCAGCCTTCGGACAGGGGATGAGACCCAGTACTTC.

This clone appeared a few times. This CDR3 is CASSEVGQGYSPLHF. The CDR3 region has the DNA TGTGCCAGCAGTGAAGTGGGGCAGGGGTATTCACCCCTCCACTTT. V gene TRBV6-1 combines with J gene TRBJ1-6; D perhaps matches TRBD1 (6 bases). There are 15 residues in the CDR3. CDR1 and CDR2 from the germline V gene are MNHNS and SASEGT. Trimming left V 1 base short and J 8 bases short, with 12 bases between.

This clone was counted between two and nine times. The chain combines TRBV19 with TRBJ2-2; 8 bases fit TRBD1. Germline V gene lookup returns CDR1 LNHDA and CDR2 SQIVND (reference sequence). The CDR3 contains 14 residues. V lost 5 bases to trimming and J lost 4 bases; unmatched junction nucleotides: 3. CDR3 DNA sequence: TGTGCCAGTAGTGCGACAGGGGTCACCGGGGAGCTGTTTTTT. This sequence encodes CASSATGVTGELFF. Using reference TRBV19 and TRBJ2-2 for the parts outside the CDR3, the full variable domain is DGGITQSPKYLFRKEGQNVTLSCEQNLNHDAMYWYRQDPGQGLRLIYYSQIVNDFQKGDIAEGYSVSREKKESFPLTVTSAQKNPTAFYLCASSATGVTGELFFGEGSRLTVL.

The gene calls are TRBV20-1 and TRBJ2-1; no reliable D call. The CDR3 runs to 14 residues. V was trimmed by 0 bases and J by 1 base, leaving 7 bases between them. Germline V CDR1 and CDR2: DFQATT, SNEGSKA (reference sequence). The CDR3 DNA sequence: TGCAGTGCTAGAGATCGGAAGTCCTACAATGAGCAGTTCTTC. Amino acid sequence: CSARDRKSYNEQFF.

This clone came up many times. A much more abundant neighbour one base away suggests this may be a read error. V is TRBV19 and J is TRBJ2-6; no reliable D call. The CDR3 spans 16 residues. Germline V gene sequence: CDR1 LNHDA, CDR2 SQIVND (reference sequence). V lost 6 bases and J 0 bases, leaving 12 bases between the germline ends. In DNA form, the CDR3 reads TGTGCCAGTAGGTCGCCTGAGATCTCTGGGGCCAACGTCCTGACTTTC. Residues: CASRSPEISGANVLTF. Combining the CDR3 with reference TRBV19 and TRBJ2-6 gives the whole variable domain DGGITQSPKYLFRKEGQNVTLSCEQNLNHDAMYWYRQDPGQGLRLIYYSQIVNDFQKGDIAEGYSVSREKKESFPLTVTSAQKNPTAFYLCASRSPEISGANVLTFGAGSRLTVL.

On this clone itself: The germline gene is not matched at one end of the junction; a read error may be the cause. The rearrangement joins TRBV29-1 to TRBJ1-2; D may be TRBD1 (5 bases). Germline V CDR1 and CDR2: SQVTM, ANQGSEA. The CDR3 has 13 residues. The CDR3 protein is CSVEDREPYAYTF. The CDR3 region has the DNA TGCAGCGTTGAAGACAGGGAACCCTATGCCTACACCTTC.

The CDR3 region is CAISEIAGPLSPLHF. The CDR3 nucleotides are TGTGCCATCAGTGAGATCGCGGGTCCGTTGTCACCCCTCCACTTT. V gene TRBV10-3 combines with J gene TRBJ1-6; unclear D gene. Between the trimmed V and J ends, which lost 2 bases and 10 bases, there was a span of 15 bases. The CDR3 has 15 residues. Germline V CDR1 and CDR2: ENHRY, SYGVKD.